This T cell receptor beta chain was captured by sequencing in a study of T-cell memory formation after mild COVID-19. General study points: Researchers could not confirm that second-wave clones peaking on day 37 targeted SARS-CoV-2.

TCRdb fed the 5' RACE reads into MiXCR, producing one record per CDR3 protein. Here the sample spans hundreds of thousands of distinct CDR3 sequences, 20% to 25% being singletons. The CDR3 has 12 residues. The germline V gene encodes CDR1 MGHRA and CDR2 YSYEKL. Trimming took 2 bases from V and 10 from J, leaving 12 bases between them. Only a few counts were recorded for this clonotype. What it binds is unknown. The receptor was isolated from an adult woman who had mild COVID-19 (a few samples of this study predate the infection). Cell type and time point are not known. Sequenced input: PBMCs or a T cell subset sorted from them (not recorded which). The chain recombines TRBV4-1 with TRBJ2-7; D possibly corresponds to TRBD1 (5 bases). The CDR3 DNA is TGCGCCAGCAGCCAAACAGGAACAGCCCAGTACTTC. Its protein is CASSQTGTAQYF.